The 2 T cell receptor beta chains below come from one sample, sequenced in a study of blood T cells in healthy people across ages. A second PCR of about 6 to 12 cycles used a sample-barcoded 5' primer and a J-beta primer mix. TCRdb reprocessed the 5' RACE reads via MiXCR and lists one record per CDR3 protein. This sample yields some 1.5 million distinct CDR3 sequences, of which about 42% are seen a single time; roughly 3.7% belongs to the top ten. Input material: blood. These TCRs come from a woman aged 18-29 years in good health.

The V and J genes are TRBV3-1 and TRBJ2-7, with a tentative D call TRBD1 (6 bases). The V gene's germline CDR1 is LGHDT and CDR2 YNNKEL (reference sequence). The CDR3 totals 15 residues. Trimming pared 0 bases from V and 7 bases from J, leaving 16 bases between. CDR3: CASSQDNTGTQEQYF. The CDR3 nucleotides are TGTGCCAGCAGCCAAGATAATACAGGGACGCAGGAGCAGTACTTC.

This chain links TRBV20-1 with TRBJ2-3; D unresolved. The CDR3 consists of 11 residues. With 7 bases removed from V and 5 bases from J, the gap between germline ends came to 10 bases. The germline V gene encodes CDR1 DFQATT and CDR2 SNEGSKA (reference sequence). The CDR3 reads CSVPVGDTQYF. As DNA, the CDR3 is TGCAGTGTTCCTGTCGGAGATACGCAGTATTTT.